The following is a T cell receptor (beta chain) sequence with its context. Its antigen is undetermined. Measured with immunoSEQ multiplex PCR; TCRdb has only the in-frame clones, and not every one. The sample yields about 27,000 clones, approximately 80% seen once. This CDR3 contains 16 residues. Germline V gene lookup returns CDR1 KGHSH and CDR2 LQKENI. V was shortened by 3 bases and J by 1 base, with 12 bases between the two germline ends. With the ViraFEST assay, the study expanded antigen-specific CD4+ T cells using viral peptide pools, then sequenced them. Upon completion of more than eight days in culture, CD4+ T cells were isolated. Vaccinees lacked prior SARS-CoV-2 infection and tested negative for nucleocapsid antibodies. A density of about 1.8 million PBMC per well was used; these cells were cultured with approximately 9.3 IU/ml IL-2 and approximately 10 ug/ml peptides. Replacing half the medium with IL-2 medium was done on days 3 and 7.

This sample was included in a study of vaccination effects on CD4 cells after COVID-19. The rearrangement joins TRBV18 to TRBJ2-2; D is unclear. This receptor was taken from a human donor who received a COVID-19 vaccine. This specimen was CD4+ T cells from PBMCs cultured with HCoV-NL63 spike peptides, taken before COVID-19 vaccination. The CDR3 nucleotides read TGTGCCAGCTCACCGAGTCGCGGAGAGAACACCGGGGAGCTGTTTTTT. Its translation is CASSPSRGENTGELFF.